These T cell receptor beta chains were read from a single sample in a study of cytomegalovirus exposure and HLA in healthy donors. Libraries were prepared by immunoSEQ multiplex PCR; TCRdb keeps only in-frame clonotypes and omits some of them. The table shows roughly 200,000 clones, with roughly 81% occurring only once. Sequenced input: PBMCs. These receptors were taken from a woman younger than 45 in good health and CMV-seronegative. CDR3s include the opening cysteine and the closing phenylalanine or tryptophan. Fields, in order: D gene, clone size, J gene, V gene, CDR3 DNA, CDR3 protein. A D gene is named only where the DNA matches it firmly. Expanded clones are given a class, and other clones once, few, many or no size at all.

d_gene: TRBD2
abundance: -
j_gene: TRBJ2-7
v_gene: TRBV14
CDR3nt: TGTGCCAGCAGCCAACCAATAGGAGCGGGAGAATTTTACGAGCAGTACTTC
CDR3aa: CASSQPIGAGEFYEQYF

d_gene: -
abundance: -
j_gene: TRBJ1-5
v_gene: TRBV15
CDR3nt: TGTGCCACCAGCAGAGACGATCAGCCCCAGCATTTT
CDR3aa: CATSRDDQPQHF

d_gene: -
abundance: -
j_gene: TRBJ1-1
v_gene: TRBV10-1
CDR3nt: TGCGCCAGCAGTGGGACAGCTTCTGAAGCTTTCTTT
CDR3aa: CASSGTASEAFF

d_gene: -
abundance: -
j_gene: TRBJ2-1
v_gene: TRBV18
CDR3nt: TGTGCCAGCTCGCCGGGACAAAATAGGAATGAGCAGTTCTTC
CDR3aa: CASSPGQNRNEQFF

d_gene: TRBD1
abundance: few
j_gene: TRBJ1-2
v_gene: TRBV28
CDR3nt: TGTGCCAGCAGTTTCTGGGACAGGGGAGGCTATGGCTACACCTTC
CDR3aa: CASSFWDRGGYGYTF

d_gene: -
abundance: -
j_gene: TRBJ2-1
v_gene: TRBV5-4
CDR3nt: TGTGCCAGCAGCTTGCCCCGGGTCGGGGATGGCAATGAGCAGTTCTTC
CDR3aa: CASSLPRVGDGNEQFF

d_gene: -
abundance: -
j_gene: TRBJ1-1
v_gene: TRBV5-1
CDR3nt: TGCGCCAGCAGCTTGGATGAGAGGACTGAAGCTTTCTTT
CDR3aa: CASSLDERTEAFF

d_gene: TRBD2
abundance: many
j_gene: TRBJ2-5
v_gene: TRBV28
CDR3nt: TGTGCCAGCAGTTTGACTAGCGGGGGGCAAGAGACCCAGTACTTC
CDR3aa: CASSLTSGGQETQYF

d_gene: TRBD2
abundance: -
j_gene: TRBJ2-2
v_gene: TRBV30
CDR3nt: TGTGCCTGGAGTAAATCGACTAGCGGGAGGTCCGGGGAGCTGTTTTTT
CDR3aa: CAWSKSTSGRSGELFF

d_gene: -
abundance: -
j_gene: TRBJ2-7
v_gene: TRBV7-2
CDR3nt: TGTGCCAGCAGCACGCTAAATAGTATAGAGCAGTACTTC
CDR3aa: CASSTLNSIEQYF

d_gene: -
abundance: -
j_gene: TRBJ1-1
v_gene: TRBV6-5
CDR3nt: TGTGCCAGCAGTTACTTCGGGTACACTGAAGCTTTCTTT
CDR3aa: CASSYFGYTEAFF

d_gene: TRBD1
abundance: once
j_gene: TRBJ1-2
v_gene: TRBV9
CDR3nt: TGTGCCAGCAGCGTAGGACAGGGGGCTTCCGGCTACACCTTC
CDR3aa: CASSVGQGASGYTF

d_gene: -
abundance: -
j_gene: TRBJ2-7
v_gene: TRBV9
CDR3nt: TGTGCCAGCAGCCGTACTATTGGACAGACCTACGAGCAGTACTTC
CDR3aa: CASSRTIGQTYEQYF

d_gene: TRBD2
abundance: -
j_gene: TRBJ2-3
v_gene: TRBV30
CDR3nt: TGTGCCTGGAGTACCCCTACTAGCGGGGGGGCATCAGATACGCAGTATTTT
CDR3aa: CAWSTPTSGGASDTQYF

d_gene: TRBD1
abundance: few
j_gene: TRBJ1-2
v_gene: TRBV4-1
CDR3nt: TGCGCCAGCAGCCCATCGGGACAGGGGAACTATGGCTACACCTTC
CDR3aa: CASSPSGQGNYGYTF

d_gene: TRBD2
abundance: -
j_gene: TRBJ2-7
v_gene: TRBV7-8
CDR3nt: TGTGCCAGCAGCTTATACACGATGGTAAGCGGGAGGTACGAGCAGTACTTC
CDR3aa: CASSLYTMVSGRYEQYF

d_gene: TRBD1
abundance: -
j_gene: TRBJ1-2
v_gene: TRBV30
CDR3nt: TGTGCCTGGAGTGTCAGGGGGCAAGTATGGGGCTACACCTTC
CDR3aa: CAWSVRGQVWGYTF

d_gene: TRBD2
abundance: -
j_gene: TRBJ2-3
v_gene: TRBV10-3
CDR3nt: TGTGCCATCAAAGCGGGAGGGCCGACAGATACGCAGTATTTT
CDR3aa: CAIKAGGPTDTQYF

d_gene: TRBD1
abundance: -
j_gene: TRBJ2-2
v_gene: TRBV5-1
CDR3nt: TGCGCCAGCAGCTGGGGACCGGGACAGGGGACCGGGGAGCTGTTTTTT
CDR3aa: CASSWGPGQGTGELFF

d_gene: -
abundance: once
j_gene: TRBJ2-7
v_gene: TRBV6-1
CDR3nt: TGTGCCAGCAGTGAAGTTAGGGGGTCCTACGAGCAGTACTTC
CDR3aa: CASSEVRGSYEQYF

d_gene: TRBD2
abundance: -
j_gene: TRBJ2-7
v_gene: TRBV5-8
CDR3nt: TGTGCCAGCAGCCCAAGGACTAGGCAGTACGAGCAGTACTTC
CDR3aa: CASSPRTRQYEQYF

d_gene: TRBD1
abundance: -
j_gene: TRBJ1-2
v_gene: TRBV27
CDR3nt: TGTGCCAGCAGTTTGGCTCTCGACAGGGGATATGGCTACACCTTC
CDR3aa: CASSLALDRGYGYTF

d_gene: -
abundance: once
j_gene: TRBJ1-2
v_gene: TRBV30
CDR3nt: TGTGCCTGGAGTGTACTGTCCGCGGCCCCGGGGAGGAGTGGCTACACCTTC
CDR3aa: CAWSVLSAAPGRSGYTF

d_gene: -
abundance: -
j_gene: TRBJ2-2
v_gene: TRBV5-1
CDR3nt: TGCGCCAGCAGCTTGGCCGGCGGCGCGAACACCGGGGAGCTGTTTTTT
CDR3aa: CASSLAGGANTGELFF

d_gene: -
abundance: -
j_gene: TRBJ1-3
v_gene: TRBV19
CDR3nt: TGTGCCACACGGGACATCGTTGGAAACACCATATATTTT
CDR3aa: CATRDIVGNTIYF

d_gene: TRBD2
abundance: -
j_gene: TRBJ2-7
v_gene: TRBV5-4
CDR3nt: TGTGCCAGCAGCTCCGGACTAGCGGGATTATCCTACGAGCAGTACTTC
CDR3aa: CASSSGLAGLSYEQYF

d_gene: -
abundance: -
j_gene: TRBJ2-2
v_gene: TRBV18
CDR3nt: TGTGCCAGCTCACCAACCGGGATTAACACCGGGGAGCTGTTTTTT
CDR3aa: CASSPTGINTGELFF

d_gene: -
abundance: -
j_gene: TRBJ2-3
v_gene: TRBV28
CDR3nt: TGTGCCAGCAGTTTAGCACCAGGGAATCTGAACACAGATACGCAGTATTTT
CDR3aa: CASSLAPGNLNTDTQYF

d_gene: TRBD1
abundance: -
j_gene: TRBJ2-2
v_gene: TRBV5-1
CDR3nt: TGCGCCAGCAGCTTGGAGACAGGGGGGAACACCGGGGAGCTGTTTTTT
CDR3aa: CASSLETGGNTGELFF

d_gene: -
abundance: -
j_gene: TRBJ1-2
v_gene: TRBV27
CDR3nt: TGTGCCAGCAGTTTATCGTCCGGCGCCAGGGGCGGCTACACCTTC
CDR3aa: CASSLSSGARGGYTF

d_gene: -
abundance: -
j_gene: TRBJ2-7
v_gene: TRBV30
CDR3nt: TGTGCCTGGAGTCGGGTTTCCGAGCAGTACTTC
CDR3aa: CAWSRVSEQYF

d_gene: TRBD1
abundance: -
j_gene: TRBJ1-5
v_gene: TRBV30
CDR3nt: TGTGCCTGGAGTGCCGGGACAGTACACAATCAGCCCCAGCATTTT
CDR3aa: CAWSAGTVHNQPQHF

d_gene: -
abundance: few
j_gene: TRBJ1-2
v_gene: TRBV6-5
CDR3nt: TGTGCCAGCAGTTACAGCCCCGCACGAGACTATGGCTACACCTTC
CDR3aa: CASSYSPARDYGYTF

d_gene: -
abundance: medium-sized
j_gene: TRBJ2-1
v_gene: TRBV4-1
CDR3nt: TGCGCCAGCAGCCAAGAAGGACTGCACGTCGGCAATGAGCAGTTCTTC
CDR3aa: CASSQEGLHVGNEQFF

d_gene: -
abundance: -
j_gene: TRBJ1-5
v_gene: TRBV7-2
CDR3nt: TGTGCCAGCAGCTTAGGAGGCCTTAACAGGGAAAACCAGCCCCAGCATTTT
CDR3aa: CASSLGGLNRENQPQHF

d_gene: TRBD1
abundance: -
j_gene: TRBJ1-5
v_gene: TRBV6-1
CDR3nt: TGTGCCAGCTTCGGCACAGGGGGTCAGCCCCAGCATTTT
CDR3aa: CASFGTGGQPQHF

d_gene: TRBD1
abundance: -
j_gene: TRBJ2-7
v_gene: TRBV28
CDR3nt: TGTGCCAGCATTCAGCAGGGGGCAGGGTCCTACGAGCAGTACTTC
CDR3aa: CASIQQGAGSYEQYF

d_gene: -
abundance: few
j_gene: TRBJ2-2
v_gene: TRBV9
CDR3nt: TGTGCCAGCAGTGTTAGGAGGGGCGGGGAGCTGTTTTTT
CDR3aa: CASSVRRGGELFF

d_gene: -
abundance: -
j_gene: TRBJ2-7
v_gene: TRBV4-2
CDR3nt: TGTGCCAGCAGCCAAACAGGATCAAATGGCTACGAGCAGTACTTC
CDR3aa: CASSQTGSNGYEQYF

d_gene: TRBD2
abundance: -
j_gene: TRBJ2-3
v_gene: TRBV5-1
CDR3nt: TGCGCCAGCAGCGGCGGGACTAGCGGCACAGATACGCAGTATTTT
CDR3aa: CASSGGTSGTDTQYF

d_gene: TRBD2
abundance: -
j_gene: TRBJ2-3
v_gene: TRBV10-1
CDR3nt: TGCGCCAGCAGTGACTCGACTAGCGCAGATACGCAGTATTTT
CDR3aa: CASSDSTSADTQYF

d_gene: TRBD1
abundance: -
j_gene: TRBJ1-1
v_gene: TRBV7-3
CDR3nt: TGTGCCAGCAGCTTAACGGGACAGTTGAACACTGAAGCTTTCTTT
CDR3aa: CASSLTGQLNTEAFF

d_gene: TRBD1
abundance: -
j_gene: TRBJ2-4
v_gene: TRBV29-1
CDR3nt: TGCAGCGTAGGGACAGGAGGAACCAAAAACATTCAGTACTTC
CDR3aa: CSVGTGGTKNIQYF

d_gene: -
abundance: -
j_gene: TRBJ1-4
v_gene: TRBV7-8
CDR3nt: TGTGCCAGCAGCCGACACGTTGCAACTAATGAAAAACTGTTTTTT
CDR3aa: CASSRHVATNEKLFF

d_gene: -
abundance: -
j_gene: TRBJ2-6
v_gene: TRBV7-9
CDR3nt: TGTGCCAGCAGTACAAGTGGGGCCAACGTCCTGACTTTC
CDR3aa: CASSTSGANVLTF

d_gene: -
abundance: -
j_gene: TRBJ1-2
v_gene: TRBV7-9
CDR3nt: TGTGCCTTCGCGACAGCCTATGGCTACACCTTC
CDR3aa: CAFATAYGYTF

d_gene: -
abundance: -
j_gene: TRBJ1-5
v_gene: TRBV4-1
CDR3nt: TGCGCCAGCAGCCAAGATAGTATAGGACAGCAGCAGTTT
CDR3aa: CASSQDSIGQQQF

d_gene: -
abundance: -
j_gene: TRBJ2-5
v_gene: TRBV15
CDR3nt: TGTGCCACCAGCAGGACCGCGAGGAAAGAGACCCAGTACTTC
CDR3aa: CATSRTARKETQYF

d_gene: TRBD2
abundance: -
j_gene: TRBJ2-1
v_gene: TRBV5-6
CDR3nt: TGTGCCAGCAGCTTGGCCGCGGCTAGCGGTCGGGCCAACAATGAGCAGTTCTTC
CDR3aa: CASSLAAASGRANNEQFF

d_gene: TRBD1
abundance: -
j_gene: TRBJ2-5
v_gene: TRBV6-5
CDR3nt: TGTGCCAGCAGTTTTTACAGGGGGCGGGAGACCCAGTACTTC
CDR3aa: CASSFYRGRETQYF

d_gene: -
abundance: -
j_gene: TRBJ2-2
v_gene: TRBV10-1
CDR3nt: TGCGCCAGCAGTGATTACGGCGGGGAGCTGTTTTTT
CDR3aa: CASSDYGGELFF

d_gene: -
abundance: -
j_gene: TRBJ1-3
v_gene: TRBV10-3
CDR3nt: TGTGCCATCAGTGGCCAGGGGACTGGAAACACCATATATTTT
CDR3aa: CAISGQGTGNTIYF

d_gene: -
abundance: -
j_gene: TRBJ2-2
v_gene: TRBV5-4
CDR3nt: TGTGCCAGCAGCTTGTATTCGGCCGGGGAGCTGTTTTTT
CDR3aa: CASSLYSAGELFF

d_gene: -
abundance: -
j_gene: TRBJ1-3
v_gene: TRBV9
CDR3nt: TGTGCCAGCAGCGTTCCAGGGAGAAACACCATATATTTT
CDR3aa: CASSVPGRNTIYF

d_gene: -
abundance: -
j_gene: TRBJ2-7
v_gene: TRBV21-1
CDR3nt: TGTGCCAGCAGCAAAGAGCAGGGGGTGGTCTACGAGCAGTACTTC
CDR3aa: CASSKEQGVVYEQYF